The 27 T cell receptor beta chains listed next were all sequenced from one sample in a study of glioma-infiltrating T cells after dendritic cell vaccination. Generated by immunoSEQ multiplex PCR, the TCRdb table keeps only in-frame clones and is missing some. The sample lists tens of thousands of clones; roughly 90% were seen once. Sequenced material: blood, taken before dendritic cell vaccination. These receptor sequences come from a human donor with glioblastoma.

The chain is built from TRBV13 and TRBJ1-1, with D hard to call. V shed 1 base and J shed 4 bases, with 10 bases lying between them. The germline V gene has CDR1 PRHDT and CDR2 FYEKMQ (reference sequence). The CDR3 covers 14 residues. The CDR3 here is CASSLVLVGTEAFF. The CDR3 nucleotides are TGTGCCAGCAGCTTAGTGCTAGTAGGCACTGAAGCTTTCTTT.

This clone was counted a single time. The gene calls are TRBV5-1 and TRBJ2-2; D might be TRBD2 (6 bases). Germline V gene sequence: CDR1 SGHRS, CDR2 YFSETQ. V was trimmed by 5 bases and J by 2 bases, leaving 16 bases between them. The CDR3 length is 16 residues. The DNA for the CDR3 is TGCGCCAGCAGTTCCGGGACTGGTAAAAACACCGGGGAGCTGTTTTTT. It encodes CASSSGTGKNTGELFF.

The V and J genes are TRBV6-1 and TRBJ2-3; 9 positions agree with TRBD1. The germline V gene has CDR1 MNHNS and CDR2 SASEGT. Losses at the gene ends were 1 base for V and 1 base for J; bases not matched to a gene: 0. CDR3 length: 15 residues. The CDR3 protein is CASSEGTGGTDTQYF. Written as DNA, the CDR3 is TGTGCCAGCAGTGAAGGGACAGGGGGCACAGATACGCAGTATTTT.

The chain links TRBV5-4 to TRBJ1-1; 10 nucleotides match TRBD1. CDR1 and CDR2 from the germline V gene are SGHNT and YYREEE (reference sequence). V dropped 4 bases and J dropped 4; count of bases not matched to a gene: 4. CDR3 size: 14 residues. Written as DNA, the CDR3 is TGTGCCAGCAGCCTCTGGACAGGGGGCACTGAAGCTTTCTTT. Protein: CASSLWTGGTEAFF.

This clone has just one count. The chain employs TRBV7-2 and TRBJ2-2; no definite D call. The CDR3 consists of 13 residues. In germline, CDR1 is SGHTA, CDR2 FQGNSA. The V and J ends lost 2 bases and 6 bases respectively, with 7 bases between them. The CDR3 spells CASSLIEAGELFF. The CDR3, as DNA: TGTGCCAGCAGCTTAATAGAGGCCGGGGAGCTGTTTTTT.

This clone was counted a single time. The chain recombines TRBV10-2 with TRBJ1-5, with D perhaps matching TRBD1 (5 bases). This CDR3 is built from 13 residues. Deletions cut 2 bases from V and 4 bases from J, with 6 bases between. Germline V CDR1 and CDR2: WSHSY, SAAADI. The CDR3 sequence: CASSEGANQPQHF. Here the CDR3 DNA reads TGCGCCAGCAGTGAGGGGGCGAATCAGCCCCAGCATTTT.

The chain is built from TRBV7-3 and TRBJ2-2; D not resolved. The CDR3 sequence is 14 residues long. V lost 5 bases, J lost 4 bases, and 11 bases lay in between. Germline V lookup: CDR1 SGHTA, CDR2 FQGTGA. CDR3: CASSPSSSTGELFF. In nucleotides, the CDR3 is TGTGCCAGCAGCCCCTCGAGTAGCACCGGGGAGCTGTTTTTT.

The genes are TRBV5-6 and TRBJ2-5; TRBD1 aligns across 12 bases. The CDR3 totals 15 residues. Germline V lookup: CDR1 SGHDT, CDR2 YYEEEE. Trimming cost V 3 bases and J 5 bases; bases outside gene matches: 5. The CDR3 DNA sequence: TGTGCCAGCAGCTCGGGACAGGGGGCCTGGGAGACCCAGTACTTC. Translation gives CASSSGQGAWETQYF.

The chain couples TRBV4-1 to TRBJ1-1; D remains unclear. Germline CDR1 and CDR2: MGHRA and YSYEKL. V lost 5 bases and J 8 bases, leaving 12 bases between the germline ends. The CDR3 runs to 12 residues. CDR3 protein: CASSAEGREAFF. The CDR3 bases are TGCGCCAGCAGCGCAGAGGGCAGGGAAGCTTTCTTT.

The CDR3 DNA reads as TGTGCCAGCACCATCAAGCTGAACACTGAAGCTTTCTTT. Its protein is CASTIKLNTEAFF. The rearrangement links TRBV5-5 to TRBJ1-1, with D unresolved. V lost 6 bases and J 0 bases, leaving 9 bases between the germline ends. CDR1 and CDR2 (germline): SGHKS, YYEKEE (reference sequence). The CDR3 spans 13 residues.

This chain joins TRBV19 and TRBJ1-2; the match to TRBD1 covers 7 bases. This CDR3 region has 13 residues. Germline CDR1 LNHDA, CDR2 SQIVND (reference sequence). Unmatched junction bases numbered 6, after V lost 8 bases and J lost 3 bases. CDR3 region: CASSDRDHYGYTF. The CDR3 nucleotides read TGTGCCAGTTCCGACAGGGACCACTATGGCTACACCTTC. The complete variable domain, with remaining parts taken from reference TRBV19 and TRBJ1-2, reads DGGITQSPKYLFRKEGQNVTLSCEQNLNHDAMYWYRQDPGQGLRLIYYSQIVNDFQKGDIAEGYSVSREKKESFPLTVTSAQKNPTAFYLCASSDRDHYGYTFGSGTRLTVV.

The rearrangement joins TRBV7-3 to TRBJ2-7, with TRBD1 identical over 9 bases. The CDR3 is made up of 18 amino acids. Germline V gene sequence: CDR1 SGHTA, CDR2 FQGTGA. V shed 1 base, J shed 6 bases, and the junction held 16 bases outside the gene matches. CDR3 in amino acids: CASSLIIEVRDRELEQYF. CDR3 coding DNA: TGTGCCAGCAGCTTAATCATTGAAGTTCGGGACAGGGAGCTCGAGCAGTACTTC.

The V and J genes are TRBV2 and TRBJ2-5, with TRBD1 matching over 11 bases. This CDR3 region has 15 residues. CDR1 SNHLY and CDR2 FYNNEI come from the germline V gene. The V gene end was trimmed by 1 base and the J gene end by 4 bases; junction bases not matched to a gene: 2. This CDR3 is CASSEGTGGRETQYF. Written as DNA, the CDR3 is TGTGCCAGCAGTGAAGGGACAGGGGGCCGAGAGACCCAGTACTTC.

The chain recombines TRBV7-3 with TRBJ2-2; D is possibly TRBD2 (6 bases). The germline V gene encodes CDR1 SGHTA and CDR2 FQGTGA. Between the trimmed V and J ends, which lost 6 bases and 5 bases, there was a span of 10 bases. The CDR3 totals 13 residues. This CDR3 reads CASSWGETGELFF. Here the CDR3 DNA reads TGTGCCAGCAGTTGGGGGGAAACCGGGGAGCTGTTTTTT.

This clone showed up just a few times. The chain's CDR3 is CASSRSQTYEQYF. The CDR3 DNA follows: TGTGCCAGCAGTAGGAGTCAGACCTACGAGCAGTACTTC. The rearrangement uses TRBV2 and TRBJ2-7; no reliable D call. CDR1 is SNHLY and CDR2 is FYNNEI in the germline V gene. V was pared by 5 bases and J by 2 bases, with 10 bases between. This CDR3 spans 13 amino acids. Complete variable domain (other parts from reference TRBV2 and TRBJ2-7): EPEVTQTPSHQVTQMGQEVILRCVPISNHLYFYWYRQILGQKVEFLVSFYNNEISEKSEIFDDQFSVERPDGSNFTLKIRSTKLEDSAMYFCASSRSQTYEQYFGPGTRLTVT.

V usage is TRBV6-6 and J usage is TRBJ2-3; 10 nucleotides agree with TRBD2. The CDR3 consists of 15 residues. Germline trimming cut 4 bases from V and 4 bases from J; bases unmatched to any gene: 5. Germline-derived CDR1 and CDR2 are MNHNY and SVGAGI (reference sequence). CDR3 in DNA: TGTGCCAGCAGTTCCACTAGCGGGATCCCAGATACGCAGTATTTT. Residues: CASSSTSGIPDTQYF.

This clone was detected only once. The rearrangement links TRBV7-2 to TRBJ1-1, with 7 bases aligning to TRBD1. CDR1 is SGHTA, CDR2 FQGNSA, per germline. The CDR3 extends over 16 amino acids. With V trimmed by 3 bases and J by 1 base, 8 bases remained unmatched. The CDR3 sequence is CASSFSPGTANTEAFF. The DNA for the CDR3 is TGTGCCAGCAGCTTTTCCCCCGGGACAGCGAACACTGAAGCTTTCTTT.

This clone was detected once. The chain uses TRBV11-3 and TRBJ2-1; D is undetermined. The V end was cut by 1 base, the J end by 6 bases, with 7 bases between. Germline V lookup: CDR1 SGHNT, CDR2 YENEEA. This CDR3 region has 13 residues. The CDR3 region is CASSLGSLNEQFF. Written as DNA, the CDR3 is TGTGCCAGCAGCTTAGGCAGTCTCAATGAGCAGTTCTTC.

The DNA for the CDR3 is TGTGCCAGCAGGCTGGCCCCTATTGACAGGGTCGCCAAAAACATTCAGTACTTC. Encoded protein: CASRLAPIDRVAKNIQYF. The rearrangement joins TRBV2 to TRBJ2-4; 7 positions agree with TRBD1. V dropped 6 bases and J dropped 1; count of bases not matched to a gene: 15. The CDR3 is 18 amino acids. Germline V gene data show CDR1 as SNHLY and CDR2 as FYNNEI.

This clone was seen once. The genes are TRBV27 and TRBJ2-7; a weak D match, TRBD2 (6 bases). Germline values: CDR1 MNHEY, CDR2 SMNVEV (reference sequence). The CDR3 sequence is 11 residues long. V dropped 10 bases and J dropped 5 bases, with 12 bases sitting between them. CDR3: CATRESHEQYF. For the CDR3, the DNA is TGTGCCACACGGGAGTCCCACGAGCAGTACTTC.

The J gene is TRBJ2-5, the V gene TRBV6-6; perhaps TRBD2 as D (6 bases). V was pared by 4 bases and J by 5 bases, with 14 bases between. This CDR3 region has 14 residues. In germline, CDR1 is MNHNY, CDR2 SVGAGI (reference sequence). The CDR3 bases are TGTGCCAGCAGTTTCCCCGGGGGTGTCGAGACCCAGTACTTC. Translated, it gives CASSFPGGVETQYF.

The rearrangement joins TRBV11-3 to TRBJ2-3, with 13 positions matching TRBD2. Germline V gene lookup returns CDR1 SGHNT and CDR2 YENEEA. This CDR3 comprises 16 residues. V was clipped by 5 bases and J by 5 bases; unmatched bases: 7. CDR3 protein: CASSLGLAGIGDTQYF. The CDR3 bases are TGTGCCAGCAGCCTGGGACTAGCGGGAATTGGAGATACGCAGTATTTT.

The chain uses TRBV7-2 and TRBJ1-2; TRBD1 matches at 9 bases. The CDR3 is 13 residues long. Germline V lookup: CDR1 SGHTA, CDR2 FQGNSA. The J segment lost 7 bases and the V segment lost 5 bases, leaving 5 bases of the junction unmatched. CDR3 sequence reads: CASSTGQGIGYTF. The CDR3 coding sequence is TGTGCCAGCAGCACCGGACAGGGGATTGGCTACACCTTC.

The rearrangement links TRBV9 to TRBJ1-1; no clear D gene. V lost 4 bases to trimming and J lost 1 base, with 11 bases between them. CDR1 and CDR2 from the germline V gene are SGDLS and YYNGEE. The CDR3 is 14 amino acids. The DNA for the CDR3 is TGTGCCAGCAGCCCACTCACCTGGAACACTGAAGCTTTCTTT. Its translation is CASSPLTWNTEAFF.

This chain links TRBV5-1 with TRBJ2-1; 11 bases fit TRBD2. V was clipped by 4 bases and J by 5 bases; unmatched bases: 11. Germline CDR1 is SGHRS and CDR2 is YFSETQ. The CDR3 loop spans 17 amino acids. The CDR3 sequence is CASSALAGGPGDNEQFF. The CDR3, as DNA: TGCGCCAGCAGCGCCTTAGCGGGAGGGCCGGGAGACAATGAGCAGTTCTTC.

The rearrangement uses TRBV7-9 and TRBJ2-1; 7 bases line up with TRBD2. V was clipped by 5 bases and J by 2 bases; unmatched bases: 6. The CDR3 consists of 15 residues. Germline-derived CDR1 and CDR2 are SEHNR and FQNEAQ (reference sequence). CDR3 amino acids: CASSRKGLTYNEQFF. In DNA, the CDR3 is TGTGCCAGCAGCAGAAAGGGACTAACCTACAATGAGCAGTTCTTC.

The chain is built from TRBV5-1 and TRBJ2-1, with D possibly being TRBD2 (5 bases). V dropped 6 bases and J dropped 0 bases, with 13 bases sitting between them. The CDR3 runs to 15 residues. Germline assignment: CDR1 SGHRS and CDR2 YFSETQ. CDR3 DNA: TGCGCCAGCATATTGGACTCAAGCTCCTACAATGAGCAGTTCTTC. Translation: CASILDSSSYNEQFF.